This TCR beta chain was captured in a study of cytomegalovirus exposure and HLA in healthy donors. Study-level points and caveats: TCR beta sequences reportedly predicted the HLA-A and HLA-B alleles of most subjects accurately. TCR beta V segments were, for the most part, productive about 87% or about 30% of the time in an earlier analysis. According to a later analysis, most TCR beta chains associated with CMV appeared HLA-restricted.

Primers for the PCR totalled 60 Vbeta and 13 Jbeta. Clones were sequenced by immunoSEQ multiplex PCR, and TCRdb holds only the in-frame ones, with some missing. The sample shows fewer than 200,000 clones, about 72% of them seen only once. This clone was observed a handful of times. Its specificity is not known. The identical CDR3 is also encoded by other nucleotide sequences in the sample. The sequencing input was PBMCs. The sequence came from a girl aged 5 to 17 in good health and CMV-seronegative.

CDR3 nucleotide sequence: TGCGCCAGCAGCTCAGGGGGTTCGAACACCGGGGAGCTGTTTTTT. Translating it yields CASSSGGSNTGELFF. The chain is built from TRBV5-1 and TRBJ2-2; 7 positions agree with TRBD1. In germline, CDR1 is SGHRS, CDR2 YFSETQ. CDR3 length: 15 amino acids. Trimming at V came to 3 bases and at J to 0 bases, leaving 2 bases not matched to a gene.